The T cell receptor (beta chain) described here comes from a study of CD8 T cells in ankylosing spondylitis. TCRdb reprocessed the 5' RACE reads with MiXCR, giving one entry per CDR3 protein. The sample lists roughly 25,000 distinct CDR3 sequences; about a sixth were seen once. Per the germline V gene, CDR1 is SGHTA and CDR2 is FQGNSA. Trimming took off 5 bases at V and 6 bases at J, with 7 bases between the two ends. This CDR3 contains 12 residues. This clonotype appeared once. The chain joins TRBV7-2 to TRBJ2-2, with unresolved D. The receptor was isolated from a male donor with ankylosing spondylitis or in good health (not recorded which). Input material: blood. Here the CDR3 reads CASSPRSGELFF. CDR3 in DNA: TGTGCCAGCAGCCCACGATCCGGGGAGCTGTTTTTT.